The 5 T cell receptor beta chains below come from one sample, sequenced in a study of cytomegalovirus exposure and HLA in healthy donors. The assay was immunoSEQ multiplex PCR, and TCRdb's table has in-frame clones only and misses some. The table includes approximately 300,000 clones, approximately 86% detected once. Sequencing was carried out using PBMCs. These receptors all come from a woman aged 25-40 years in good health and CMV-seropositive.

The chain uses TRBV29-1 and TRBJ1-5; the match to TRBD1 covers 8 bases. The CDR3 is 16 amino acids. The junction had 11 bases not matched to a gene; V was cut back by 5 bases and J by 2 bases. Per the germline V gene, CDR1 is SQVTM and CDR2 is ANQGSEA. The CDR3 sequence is CSVILRGTGGNQPQHF. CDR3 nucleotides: TGCAGCGTTATCCTAAGGGGGACAGGAGGCAATCAGCCCCAGCATTTT.

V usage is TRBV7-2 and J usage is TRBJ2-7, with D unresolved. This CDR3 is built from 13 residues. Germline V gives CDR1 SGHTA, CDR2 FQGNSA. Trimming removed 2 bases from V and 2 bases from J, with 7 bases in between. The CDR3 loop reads CASSLNSAYEQYF. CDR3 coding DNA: TGTGCCAGCAGCTTAAACAGCGCCTACGAGCAGTACTTC.

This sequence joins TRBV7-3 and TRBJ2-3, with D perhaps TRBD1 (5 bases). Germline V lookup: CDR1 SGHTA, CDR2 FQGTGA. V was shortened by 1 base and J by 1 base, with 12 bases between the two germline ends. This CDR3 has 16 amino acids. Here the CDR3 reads CASSLSMSRGTDTQYF. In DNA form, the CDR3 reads TGTGCCAGCAGCTTAAGTATGAGCAGGGGCACAGATACGCAGTATTTT.

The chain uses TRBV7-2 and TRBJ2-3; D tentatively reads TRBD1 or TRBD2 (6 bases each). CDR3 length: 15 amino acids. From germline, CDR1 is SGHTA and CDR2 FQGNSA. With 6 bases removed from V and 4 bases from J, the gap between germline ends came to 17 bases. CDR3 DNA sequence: TGTGCCAGCAGAAGGGGGGATCTAGTAGCAGATACGCAGTATTTT. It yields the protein CASRRGDLVADTQYF.

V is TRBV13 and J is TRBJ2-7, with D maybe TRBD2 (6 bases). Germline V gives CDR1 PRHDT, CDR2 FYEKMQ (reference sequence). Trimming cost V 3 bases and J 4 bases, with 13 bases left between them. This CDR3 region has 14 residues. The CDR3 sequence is CASSLRTTTYEQYF. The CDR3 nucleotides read TGTGCCAGCAGCTTGAGGACTACTACGTACGAGCAGTACTTC.